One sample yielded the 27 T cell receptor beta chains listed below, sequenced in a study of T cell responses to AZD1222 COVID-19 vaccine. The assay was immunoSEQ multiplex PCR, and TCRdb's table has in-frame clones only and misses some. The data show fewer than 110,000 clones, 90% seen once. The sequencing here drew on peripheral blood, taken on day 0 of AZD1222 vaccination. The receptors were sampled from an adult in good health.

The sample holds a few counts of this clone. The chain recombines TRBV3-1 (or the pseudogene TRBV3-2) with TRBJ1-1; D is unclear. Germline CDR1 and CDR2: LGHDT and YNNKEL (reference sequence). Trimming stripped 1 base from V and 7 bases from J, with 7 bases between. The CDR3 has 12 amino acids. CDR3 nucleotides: TGTGCCAGCAGCCAAGTGGTTAGTGAAGCTTTCTTT. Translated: CASSQVVSEAFF.

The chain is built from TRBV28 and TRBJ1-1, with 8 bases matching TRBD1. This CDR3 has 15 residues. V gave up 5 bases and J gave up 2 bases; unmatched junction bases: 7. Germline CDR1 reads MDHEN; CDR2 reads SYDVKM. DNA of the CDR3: TGTGCCAGCAGTGGGGCCGGACAGGGAAACACTGAAGCTTTCTTT. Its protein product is CASSGAGQGNTEAFF.

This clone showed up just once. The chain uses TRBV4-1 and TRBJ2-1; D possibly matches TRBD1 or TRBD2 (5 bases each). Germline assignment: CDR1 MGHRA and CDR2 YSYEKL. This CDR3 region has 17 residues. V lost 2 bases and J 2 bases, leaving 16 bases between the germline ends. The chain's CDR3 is CASSQRWSRGAYNEQFF. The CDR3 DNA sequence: TGCGCCAGCAGCCAAAGGTGGTCCAGAGGGGCCTACAATGAGCAGTTCTTC.

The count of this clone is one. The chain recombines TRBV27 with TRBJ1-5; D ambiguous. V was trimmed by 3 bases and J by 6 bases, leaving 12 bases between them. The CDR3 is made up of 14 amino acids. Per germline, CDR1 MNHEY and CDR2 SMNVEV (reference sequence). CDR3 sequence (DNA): TGTGCCAGCAGTTTTTCAGGTGTCGCTCAGCCCCAGCATTTT. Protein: CASSFSGVAQPQHF.

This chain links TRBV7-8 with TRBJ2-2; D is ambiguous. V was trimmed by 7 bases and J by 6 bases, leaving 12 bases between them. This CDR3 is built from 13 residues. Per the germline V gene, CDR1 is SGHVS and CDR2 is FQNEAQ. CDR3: CASTRLFPGELFF. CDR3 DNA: TGTGCCAGCACCCGACTGTTCCCCGGGGAGCTGTTTTTT.

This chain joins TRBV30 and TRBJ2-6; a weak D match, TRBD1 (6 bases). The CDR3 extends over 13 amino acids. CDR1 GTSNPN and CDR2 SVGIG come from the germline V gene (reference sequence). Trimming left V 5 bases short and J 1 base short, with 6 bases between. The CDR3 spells CAWDRSGANVLTF. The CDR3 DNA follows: TGTGCCTGGGACAGGTCTGGGGCCAACGTCCTGACTTTC.

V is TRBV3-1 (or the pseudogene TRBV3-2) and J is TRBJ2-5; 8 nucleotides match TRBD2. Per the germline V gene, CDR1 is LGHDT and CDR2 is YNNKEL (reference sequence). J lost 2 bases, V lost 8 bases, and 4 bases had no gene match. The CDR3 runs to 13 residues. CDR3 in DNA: TGTGCCAGCTCGGGAGGGATTCAAGAGACCCAGTACTTC. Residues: CASSGGIQETQYF.

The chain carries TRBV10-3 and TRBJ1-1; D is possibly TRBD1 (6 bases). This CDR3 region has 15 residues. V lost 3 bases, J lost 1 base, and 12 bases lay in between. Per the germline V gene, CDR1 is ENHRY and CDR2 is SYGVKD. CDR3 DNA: TGTGCCATCAGTGAAAGGGGGACGGGGAACACTGAAGCTTTCTTT. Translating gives CAISERGTGNTEAFF.

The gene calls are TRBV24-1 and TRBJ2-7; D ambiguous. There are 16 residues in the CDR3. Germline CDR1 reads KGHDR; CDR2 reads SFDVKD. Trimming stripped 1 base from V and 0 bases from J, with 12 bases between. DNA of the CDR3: TGTGCCACCAGTGATTTTGTGCTAGGCCGCTCCTACGAGCAGTACTTC. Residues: CATSDFVLGRSYEQYF.

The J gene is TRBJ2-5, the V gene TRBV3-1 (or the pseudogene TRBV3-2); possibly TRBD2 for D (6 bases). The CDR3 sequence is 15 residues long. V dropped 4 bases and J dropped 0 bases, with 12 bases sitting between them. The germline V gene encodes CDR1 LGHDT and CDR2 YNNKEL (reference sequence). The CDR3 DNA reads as TGTGCCAGCAGCCTTAGCGGAAGATACCAAGAGACCCAGTACTTC. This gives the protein CASSLSGRYQETQYF.

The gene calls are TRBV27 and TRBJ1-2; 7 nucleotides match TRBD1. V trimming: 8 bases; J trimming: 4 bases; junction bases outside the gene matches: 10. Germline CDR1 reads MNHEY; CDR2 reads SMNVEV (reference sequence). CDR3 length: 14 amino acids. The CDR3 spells CASAPGQTFYGYTF. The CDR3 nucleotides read TGTGCCAGCGCCCCGGGACAGACATTCTATGGCTACACCTTC.

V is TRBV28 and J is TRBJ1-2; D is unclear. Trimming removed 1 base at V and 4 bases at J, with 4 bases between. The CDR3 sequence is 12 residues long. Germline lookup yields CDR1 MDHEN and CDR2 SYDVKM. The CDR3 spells CASSLFLYGYTF. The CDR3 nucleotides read TGTGCCAGCAGTTTATTCCTCTATGGCTACACCTTC.

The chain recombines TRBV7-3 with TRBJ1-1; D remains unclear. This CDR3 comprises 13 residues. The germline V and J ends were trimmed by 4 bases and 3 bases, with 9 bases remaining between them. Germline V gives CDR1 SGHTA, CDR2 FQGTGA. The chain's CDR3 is CASSSTQDTEAFF. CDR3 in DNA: TGTGCCAGCAGCTCAACCCAGGACACTGAAGCTTTCTTT.

The DNA for the CDR3 is TGTGCCAGCAGCTTAGCGTGGGGGGCTGAAGCTTTCTTT. As protein: CASSLAWGAEAFF. The chain links TRBV7-2 to TRBJ1-1; tentatively, D is TRBD1 (5 bases). The CDR3 spans 13 residues. V was cut by 0 bases and J by 6 bases, with 8 bases left in between. CDR1 and CDR2 from the germline V gene are SGHTA and FQGNSA.

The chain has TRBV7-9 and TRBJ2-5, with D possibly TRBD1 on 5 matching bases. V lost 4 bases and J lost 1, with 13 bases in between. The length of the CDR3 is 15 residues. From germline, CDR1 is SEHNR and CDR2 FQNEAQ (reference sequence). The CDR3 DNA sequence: TGTGCCAGCAGCTCGATAGACAGAGGCCAAGAGACCCAGTACTTC. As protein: CASSSIDRGQETQYF.

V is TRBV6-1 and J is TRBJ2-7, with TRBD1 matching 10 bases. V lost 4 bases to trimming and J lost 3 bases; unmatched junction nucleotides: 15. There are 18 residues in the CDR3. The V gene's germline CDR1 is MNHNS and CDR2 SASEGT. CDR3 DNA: TGTGCCAGCAGTGCCAGAGTCATTGACAGGGGGCACCACTACGAGCAGTACTTC. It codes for CASSARVIDRGHHYEQYF.

The CDR3 loop reads CASSSGTTEALYEQYF. The CDR3 DNA is TGTGCCAGCTCATCAGGGACTACCGAGGCCCTTTACGAGCAGTACTTC. The chain links TRBV18 to TRBJ2-7; 7 nucleotides agree with TRBD2. This CDR3 region has 16 residues. CDR1 and CDR2 from the germline V gene are KGHSH and LQKENI. The V gene end was trimmed by 5 bases and the J gene end by 4 bases; junction bases not matched to a gene: 14.

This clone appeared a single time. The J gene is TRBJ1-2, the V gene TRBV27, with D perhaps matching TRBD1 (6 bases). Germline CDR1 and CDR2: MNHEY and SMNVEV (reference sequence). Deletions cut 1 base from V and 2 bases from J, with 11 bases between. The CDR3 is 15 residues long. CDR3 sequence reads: CASSLFGGPNYGYTF. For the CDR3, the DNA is TGTGCCAGCAGTTTATTTGGGGGGCCGAACTATGGCTACACCTTC.

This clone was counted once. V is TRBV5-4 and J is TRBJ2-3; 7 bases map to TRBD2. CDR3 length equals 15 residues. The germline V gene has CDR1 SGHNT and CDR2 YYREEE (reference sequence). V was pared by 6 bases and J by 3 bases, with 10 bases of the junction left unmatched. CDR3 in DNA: TGTGCCAGCAACACCCGGGACTACCTGACAGATACGCAGTATTTT. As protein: CASNTRDYLTDTQYF.

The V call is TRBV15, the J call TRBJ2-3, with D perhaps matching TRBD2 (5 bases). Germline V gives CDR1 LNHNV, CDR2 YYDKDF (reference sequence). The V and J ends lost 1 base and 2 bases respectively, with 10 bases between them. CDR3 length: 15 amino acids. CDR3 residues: CATSRGEGHTDTQYF. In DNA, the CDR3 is TGTGCCACCAGCAGAGGTGAGGGCCACACAGATACGCAGTATTTT.

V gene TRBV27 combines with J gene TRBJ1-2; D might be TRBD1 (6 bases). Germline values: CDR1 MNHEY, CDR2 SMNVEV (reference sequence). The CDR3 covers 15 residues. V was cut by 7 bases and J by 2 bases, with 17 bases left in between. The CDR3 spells CASNRGHPRNYGYTF. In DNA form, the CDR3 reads TGTGCCAGCAACCGGGGGCACCCGAGGAACTATGGCTACACCTTC.

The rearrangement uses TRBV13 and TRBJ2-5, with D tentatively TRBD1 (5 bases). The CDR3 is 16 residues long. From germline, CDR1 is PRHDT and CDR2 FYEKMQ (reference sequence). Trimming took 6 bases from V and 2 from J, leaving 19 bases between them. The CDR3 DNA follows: TGTGCCAGCAGGCGTACAGAGCTAGGGGTACAAGAGACCCAGTACTTC. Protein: CASRRTELGVQETQYF. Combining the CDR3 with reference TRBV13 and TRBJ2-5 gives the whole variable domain AAGVIQSPRHLIKEKRETATLKCYPIPRHDTVYWYQQGPGQDPQFLISFYEKMQSDKGSIPDRFSAQQFSDYHSELNMSSLELGDSALYFCASRRTELGVQETQYFGPGTRLLVL.

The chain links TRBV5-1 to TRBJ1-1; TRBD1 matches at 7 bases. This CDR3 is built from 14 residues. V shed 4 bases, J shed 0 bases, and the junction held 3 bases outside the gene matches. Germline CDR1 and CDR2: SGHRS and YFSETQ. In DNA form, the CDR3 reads TGCGCCAGCAGCCCAGGGACAGTGAACACTGAAGCTTTCTTT. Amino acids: CASSPGTVNTEAFF. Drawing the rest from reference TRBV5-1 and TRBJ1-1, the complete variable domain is KAGVTQTPRYLIKTRGQQVTLSCSPISGHRSVSWYQQTPGQGLQFLFEYFSETQRNKGNFPGRFSGRQFSNSRSEMNVSTLELGDSALYLCASSPGTVNTEAFFGQGTRLTVV.

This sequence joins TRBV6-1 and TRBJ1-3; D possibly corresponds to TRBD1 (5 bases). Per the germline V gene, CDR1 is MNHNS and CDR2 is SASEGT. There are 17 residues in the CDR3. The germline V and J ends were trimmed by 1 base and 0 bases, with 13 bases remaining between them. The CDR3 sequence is CASSEGGARGSGNTIYF. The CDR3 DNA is TGTGCCAGCAGTGAAGGAGGGGCGCGCGGCTCTGGAAACACCATATATTTT.

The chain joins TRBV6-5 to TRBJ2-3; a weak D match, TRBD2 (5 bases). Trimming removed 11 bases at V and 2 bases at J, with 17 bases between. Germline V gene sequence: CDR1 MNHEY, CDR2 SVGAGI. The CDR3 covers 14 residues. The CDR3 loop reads CAGGEGLATDTQYF. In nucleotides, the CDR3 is TGTGCCGGAGGAGAGGGTCTGGCCACAGATACGCAGTATTTT.

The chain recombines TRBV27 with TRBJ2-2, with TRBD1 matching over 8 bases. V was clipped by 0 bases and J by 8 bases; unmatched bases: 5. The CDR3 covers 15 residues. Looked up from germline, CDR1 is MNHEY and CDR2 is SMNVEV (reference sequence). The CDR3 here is CASSLSQGAGGELFF. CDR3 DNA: TGTGCCAGCAGTTTATCCCAGGGGGCTGGAGGGGAGCTGTTTTTT.

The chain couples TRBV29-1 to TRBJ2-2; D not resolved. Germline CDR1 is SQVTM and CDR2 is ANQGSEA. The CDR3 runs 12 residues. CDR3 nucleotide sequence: TGCAGTGAGCAAGCGAACACCGGGGAGCTGTTTTTT. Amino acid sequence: CSEQANTGELFF.